Presented here are 22 T cell receptor beta chains from one specimen sequenced in a study of CD8 T cells in ankylosing spondylitis. Points from the study as a whole: A TCR beta motif made of 7 to 9 highly homologous variants seemed typical of ankylosing spondylitis blood.

TCRdb re-called the 5' RACE reads through MiXCR, storing one row per CDR3 protein. Counted here are a few hundred thousand distinct CDR3 sequences, 20% to 25% occurring once; the ten biggest clones make up about a sixth. Antigen specificity for these receptors is unknown. The material sequenced was blood, either unsorted or a sorted T cell fraction (not recorded which). These receptor sequences come from a male donor with ankylosing spondylitis.

This clonotype was detected only a few times. The chain carries TRBV5-1 and TRBJ2-4, with 8 bases aligning to TRBD2. The V segment lost 4 bases and the J segment 6 bases; nucleotides outside the gene matches: 6. Germline values: CDR1 SGHRS, CDR2 YFSETQ. The CDR3 totals 14 residues. The CDR3 loop reads CASSMGLEGNIQYF. The CDR3 DNA sequence: TGCGCCAGCAGCATGGGACTAGAAGGAAACATTCAGTACTTC.

This clonotype showed up just once. This sequence joins TRBV19 and TRBJ1-2; TRBD1 might be the D (5 bases). V was trimmed by 3 bases and J by 0 bases, leaving 11 bases between them. The CDR3 is 15 amino acids. CDR1 LNHDA and CDR2 SQIVND come from the germline V gene (reference sequence). CDR3 DNA sequence: TGTGCCAGTAGTATTGGACATCTTTCTAACTATGGCTACACCTTC. Its protein is CASSIGHLSNYGYTF. Full variable domain (remainder filled in from reference TRBV19 and TRBJ1-2): DGGITQSPKYLFRKEGQNVTLSCEQNLNHDAMYWYRQDPGQGLRLIYYSQIVNDFQKGDIAEGYSVSREKKESFPLTVTSAQKNPTAFYLCASSIGHLSNYGYTFGSGTRLTVV.

This clonotype has a count of ten or more. The gene calls are TRBV5-1 and TRBJ2-7, with 8 nucleotides matching TRBD2. Germline V lookup: CDR1 SGHRS, CDR2 YFSETQ. The CDR3 consists of 13 residues. V trimming: 3 bases; J trimming: 5 bases; junction bases outside the gene matches: 4. CDR3 sequence: CASSWGTRDEQYF. CDR3 nucleotide sequence: TGCGCCAGCAGCTGGGGGACTAGAGACGAGCAGTACTTC.

V gene TRBV6-2 or TRBV6-3 combines with J gene TRBJ2-7; D ambiguous. From germline, CDR1 is MNHEY and CDR2 SVGEGT. The CDR3 covers 15 residues. The V end was cut by 6 bases, the J end by 0 bases, with 15 bases between. CDR3 DNA sequence: TGTGCCAGCAGGCTTACAACCAGGAGCTCCTACGAGCAGTACTTC. Amino acid sequence: CASRLTTRSSYEQYF.

A few counts support this clonotype. This rearrangement joins TRBV4-1 to TRBJ2-1; tentatively, D is TRBD1 (5 bases). The CDR3 sequence is 16 residues long. Germline CDR1 is MGHRA and CDR2 is YSYEKL. Trimming pared 8 bases from V and 7 bases from J, leaving 24 bases between. CDR3 bases: TGCGCCAGCCGCACCCCCCAAGCAGGGCCAGGGAATGAGCAGTTCTTC. Its translation: CASRTPQAGPGNEQFF.

This clonotype has more than one count but fewer than ten. The J gene is TRBJ1-2, the V gene TRBV9; 9 bases fit TRBD1. CDR1 and CDR2 from the germline V gene are SGDLS and YYNGEE. There are 16 residues in the CDR3. Trimming removed 4 bases from V and 8 bases from J; junction bases left unmatched: 15. This CDR3 reads CASSSPIGQGLWGYTF. The CDR3 nucleotides read TGTGCCAGCAGCTCCCCTATCGGACAGGGGTTATGGGGCTACACCTTC.

The chain has TRBV20-1 and TRBJ2-5, with D maybe TRBD1 (6 bases). The germline V and J ends were trimmed by 6 bases and 5 bases, with 16 bases remaining between them. Germline CDR1 is DFQATT and CDR2 is SNEGSKA (reference sequence). The CDR3 loop spans 13 amino acids. The DNA for the CDR3 is TGCAGTGCGTTTACAGGGCCCCCTGAGACCCAGTACTTC. This sequence encodes CSAFTGPPETQYF.

This clonotype showed up just a few times. V is TRBV6-4 and J is TRBJ2-1; 7 nucleotides match TRBD2. CDR1 MRHNA and CDR2 SNTAGT come from the germline V gene. J lost 8 bases, V lost 0 bases, and 10 bases had no gene match. The CDR3 length is 16 residues. CDR3 loop: CASSDSSGTPRDEQFF. CDR3 DNA: TGTGCCAGCAGTGACTCGAGCGGGACTCCCCGTGATGAGCAGTTCTTC.

This clonotype was recorded many times. This chain uses TRBV29-1 with TRBJ2-5; no reliable D call. The CDR3 is 14 residues long. Germline V gene data show CDR1 as SQVTM and CDR2 as ANQGSEA. Trimming took 7 bases from V and 3 from J, leaving 18 bases between them. CDR3 protein: CSADTGPLEETQYF. The CDR3 bases are TGCAGCGCCGATACCGGGCCTTTGGAAGAGACCCAGTACTTC.

The chain uses TRBV25-1 and TRBJ1-2; D gene uncertain. Trimming took 5 bases from V and 6 from J, leaving 13 bases between them. Germline CDR1 MGHDK, CDR2 SYGVNS. The CDR3 totals 13 residues. The CDR3 coding sequence is TGTGCCAGCAGTCCTAACTCGCGAGATGGCTACACCTTC. Translation: CASSPNSRDGYTF.

This clonotype was seen a few times. The CDR3 coding sequence is TGCAGTGCTACCCCGGGGGCTATTCAAGAGACCCAGTACTTC. It translates to CSATPGAIQETQYF. This sequence joins TRBV20-1 and TRBJ2-5; D is possibly TRBD1 or TRBD2 (6 bases each). Per the germline V gene, CDR1 is DFQATT and CDR2 is SNEGSKA (reference sequence). V dropped 4 bases and J dropped 2 bases, with 14 bases sitting between them. This CDR3 comprises 14 residues.

V and J are TRBV18 and TRBJ1-1, with D possibly matching TRBD1 (6 bases). V shed 2 bases and J shed 6 bases, with 13 bases lying between them. The CDR3 contains 14 residues. The V gene's germline CDR1 is KGHSH and CDR2 LQKENI. CDR3 nucleotides: TGTGCCAGCTCACCAAGGACAGAAGGCCCTGAAGCTTTCTTT. As protein: CASSPRTEGPEAFF.

The sample holds many counts of this clonotype. The genes are TRBV18 and TRBJ2-7; 9 bases are a match to TRBD1. Germline CDR1 is KGHSH and CDR2 is LQKENI. The trim removed 3 bases at V and 6 bases at J, leaving 12 bases unmatched. The CDR3 contains 16 residues. DNA of the CDR3: TGTGCCAGCTCACCCCGCGGGACAGGGAGGGAGAGCGAGCAGTACTTC. Its protein is CASSPRGTGRESEQYF. The whole variable domain, remainder taken from reference TRBV18 and TRBJ2-7, is NAGVMQNPRHLVRRRGQEARLRCSPMKGHSHVYWYRQLPEEGLKFMVYLQKENIIDESGMPKERFSAEFPKEGPSILRIQQVVRGDSAAYFCASSPRGTGRESEQYFGPGTRLTVT.

This clonotype was counted at least ten times. V is TRBV29-1 and J is TRBJ2-2; D is perhaps TRBD2 (6 bases). This CDR3 has 13 amino acids. Between the trimmed V and J ends, which lost 3 bases and 5 bases, there was a span of 10 bases. Germline V gene data show CDR1 as SQVTM and CDR2 as ANQGSEA. The chain's CDR3 is CSVDRRGTGELFF. The CDR3 DNA follows: TGCAGCGTTGATCGGAGGGGTACCGGGGAGCTGTTTTTT.

The rearrangement links TRBV5-6 to TRBJ1-1; perhaps TRBD1 as D (6 bases). This CDR3 comprises 15 residues. The V gene's germline CDR1 is SGHDT and CDR2 YYEEEE. The V end was cut by 2 bases, the J end by 5 bases, with 16 bases between. CDR3 sequence reads: CASSLGGGEGTEAFF. The CDR3 region has the DNA TGTGCCAGCAGCTTAGGCGGGGGCGAGGGGACTGAAGCTTTCTTT.

The V and J genes are TRBV5-1 and TRBJ2-3, with D tentatively TRBD1 (5 bases). Germline V gives CDR1 SGHRS, CDR2 YFSETQ. Between the trimmed V and J ends, which lost 4 bases and 0 bases, there was a span of 15 bases. This CDR3 has 16 residues. CDR3 nucleotides: TGCGCCAGCAGCCCCCTGGGGCCGATTAGCACAGATACGCAGTATTTT. Its translation: CASSPLGPISTDTQYF.

This clonotype has more than one count but fewer than ten. The rearrangement joins TRBV6-1 to TRBJ2-1, with 9 bases aligning to TRBD2. Germline V gives CDR1 MNHNS, CDR2 SASEGT. This CDR3 is built from 16 residues. The junction had 8 bases not matched to a gene; V was cut back by 8 bases and J by 0 bases. CDR3 region: CASSPLAGDSYNEQFF. As DNA, the CDR3 is TGTGCCAGCTCCCCCTTAGCGGGAGACTCCTACAATGAGCAGTTCTTC.

The chain employs TRBV7-2 and TRBJ2-7, with D perhaps matching TRBD1 (5 bases). The CDR3 has 14 amino acids. Looked up from germline, CDR1 is SGHTA and CDR2 is FQGNSA. Trimming removed 4 bases at V and 12 bases at J, with 22 bases between. CDR3 bases: TGTGCCAGCAGCTCCGATCCAGCTGGACACCGTCTGTACTTC. Translating gives CASSSDPAGHRLYF.

V gene TRBV3-1 combines with J gene TRBJ2-3; 9 positions match TRBD1. Losses at the gene ends were 4 bases for V and 5 bases for J; bases not matched to a gene: 7. Germline V gives CDR1 LGHDT, CDR2 YNNKEL (reference sequence). The CDR3 is 15 amino acids. In DNA, the CDR3 is TGTGCCAGCAGCCCAGGGACAGGGTGGGTAGATACGCAGTATTTT. The encoded protein is CASSPGTGWVDTQYF.

In its sample, this clonotype was seen a few times. The chain carries TRBV5-1 and TRBJ2-6; D gene uncertain. This CDR3 comprises 16 residues. Trimming left V 0 bases short and J 4 bases short, with 11 bases between. Germline assignment: CDR1 SGHRS and CDR2 YFSETQ. The CDR3 loop is CASSLEHQLGANVLTF. For the CDR3, the DNA is TGCGCCAGCAGCTTGGAACACCAACTAGGGGCCAACGTCCTGACTTTC.

This clonotype has more than one count but fewer than ten. The V call is TRBV27, the J call TRBJ2-1, with a weak D call TRBD1 (6 bases). Germline values: CDR1 MNHEY, CDR2 SMNVEV (reference sequence). V was cut by 3 bases and J by 6 bases, with 9 bases left in between. The CDR3 length is 13 residues. CDR3 sequence reads: CASSFRRGNEQFF. Written as DNA, the CDR3 is TGTGCCAGCAGTTTCCGCAGGGGCAATGAGCAGTTCTTC.

J is TRBJ2-3 and V is TRBV28; D might be TRBD2 (6 bases). This CDR3 contains 16 residues. V lost 4 bases and J 0 bases, leaving 14 bases between the germline ends. Germline CDR1 and CDR2: MDHEN and SYDVKM. The CDR3 sequence is CASSSYAAGSTDTQYF. CDR3 coding DNA: TGTGCCAGCAGTTCATACGCCGCGGGGAGCACAGATACGCAGTATTTT.